A single TCR beta chain is shown here with its context. Its target is unknown. This CDR3 has 19 residues. Per the germline V gene, CDR1 is MDHEN and CDR2 is SYDVKM. The V and J ends lost 1 base and 4 bases, in that order; junction bases with no gene match: 10. Here immunoSEQ multiplex PCR was the method, and the copy in TCRdb shows in-frame clones only, minus some. The table shows about 140,000 clones, with just under 95% occurring only once. The source of the sample is a study of T cell responses to AZD1222 COVID-19 vaccine. Study at large: Second-dose intervals near 4 or 12 weeks were combined.

Broader study findings: In the spike-specific TCR repertoire, nearly half reportedly target unmutated variant regions. Distributed over spike, vaccine-associated CD4 TCRs predominated at 160-218 and 743-854. The repertoires were collected only after the peak T cell response.

Sequences were derived from peripheral blood, sampled on day 0 of AZD1222 vaccination. The chain carries TRBV28 and TRBJ2-7; 16 bases agree with TRBD2. The clonotype was recovered from an adult in good health. This CDR3 reads CASSLSLGLAGGPSYEQYF. Written as DNA, the CDR3 is TGTGCCAGCAGTTTATCTCTGGGACTAGCGGGAGGGCCGAGTTACGAGCAGTACTTC.